A selection of T cell receptor beta chains follows, all from one sample in a study of blood T cell repertoires in COVID-19. Assay used: immunoSEQ multiplex PCR; TCRdb lists only in-frame clones, some missing. Counted here are around 160,000 clones, around 82% occurring once; the ten biggest clones make up under 15%. Sequenced input: peripheral blood. These TCRs come from a man aged 60 to 75 with active or convalescent COVID-19. Each CDR3 is given with its conserved first and last residue. A D gene is named only where the DNA matches it firmly. Where a row states a size, it is once, few, many or the class of an expanded clone; other rows omit it.

>TRBD2|-|TRBJ2-1|TRBV2
TGTGCCACAGCTAGCGGAGACTACAATGAGCAGTTCTTC
CATASGDYNEQFF
>-|-|TRBJ2-3|TRBV7-3
TGTGCCAGCAGCTTTAGCGGCCAGGCAGATACGCAGTATTTT
CASSFSGQADTQYF
>TRBD1|many|TRBJ2-2|TRBV6-5
TGTGCCAGCAGTTTCAGACAGGGGCGCACCGGGGAGCTGTTTTTT
CASSFRQGRTGELFF
>-|-|TRBJ1-1|TRBV28
TGTGCCAGCATCCCCTCTGAGATTTGGAACACTGAAGCTTTCTTT
CASIPSEIWNTEAFF
>TRBD1|-|TRBJ2-3|TRBV5-4
TGTGCCAGCAGCACCTCCGGGACAGGGGTTTTCACAGATACGCAGTATTTT
CASSTSGTGVFTDTQYF
>-|-|TRBJ1-1|TRBV12-3/TRBV12-4
TGTGCCAGCAGTTTGGGGCCGAACACTGAAGCTTTCTTT
CASSLGPNTEAFF
>-|-|TRBJ1-5|TRBV4-2
TGTGCCAGCAGCCAAGATCCCAGGGGCGGTCAGCCCCAGCATTTT
CASSQDPRGGQPQHF
>TRBD1|-|TRBJ1-4|TRBV28
TGTGCCAGCGGGACCCTGACAGGGGCCGGTGGAAAACTGTTTTTT
CASGTLTGAGGKLFF
>-|many|TRBJ1-4|TRBV28
TGTGCCAGCAGGGGTCGGGGTAGGGAAAAACTGTTTTTT
CASRGRGREKLFF
>-|once|TRBJ2-7|TRBV29-1
TGCAGCGTTGAAGAGGGGGGAACCTACGAGCAGTACTTC
CSVEEGGTYEQYF
>-|-|TRBJ2-5|TRBV14
TGTGCCAGCAGCCAGTGGGCCCAAGAGACCCAGTACTTC
CASSQWAQETQYF
>TRBD1|few|TRBJ1-1|TRBV11-2
TGTGCCAGCAGCTTAGACCACGGCAGGGGGCAGGTCTTT
CASSLDHGRGQVF
>TRBD1|-|TRBJ1-2|TRBV6-5
TGTGCCAGCAGGGACACAGGGGGCAATATGTATGGCTACACCTTC
CASRDTGGNMYGYTF
>TRBD1|-|TRBJ1-5|TRBV2
TGTGCCAGCTCGGGACAGGGATATAGCAATCAGCCCCAGCATTTT
CASSGQGYSNQPQHF
>-|-|TRBJ2-3|TRBV5-1
TGCGCCAGCAGTCCTGCCGCACACAGGGAAGGTACGCAGTATTTT
CASSPAAHREGTQYF
>-|-|TRBJ1-2|TRBV27
TGTGCCAGCCGGCCTTCCGGGGGTCGTGGCTACACCTTC
CASRPSGGRGYTF
>TRBD1|once|TRBJ2-3|TRBV9
TGTGCCAGCAGCGTAGGGGGACAGGGTCAATGGGATACGCAGTATTTT
CASSVGGQGQWDTQYF
>-|-|TRBJ1-5|TRBV14
TGTGCCAGCACCCCACATACTCAGCCCCAGCATTTT
CASTPHTQPQHF
>-|-|TRBJ1-6|TRBV12-3/TRBV12-4
TGTGCCAGCAGTTTCTGGGAGAACTCACCCCTCCACTTT
CASSFWENSPLHF
>TRBD1|-|TRBJ1-1|TRBV28
TGTGCCAGCAGTCCACTAACCACAGGGGGCACTTTCTGGAACACTGAAGCTTTCTTT
CASSPLTTGGTFWNTEAFF
>TRBD2|many|TRBJ2-3|TRBV9
TGTGCCAGCAGCGTAGCCACTAGCGGGAGGTATAGCACAGATACGCAGTATTTT
CASSVATSGRYSTDTQYF
>TRBD1|-|TRBJ1-6|TRBV7-3
TGTGCCAGCAGCTTAAGAGGACAGGGGGCGAGCTCCTATAATTCACCCCTCCACTTT
CASSLRGQGASSYNSPLHF
>TRBD2|-|TRBJ2-3|TRBV4-2
TGTGCCAGCAGCCGGGACTATCTTCAAGATACGCAGTATTTT
CASSRDYLQDTQYF
>-|many|TRBJ1-5|TRBV2
TGTGCCAGCAGTGAAAACGGGGGTAGCAATCAGCCCCAGCATTTT
CASSENGGSNQPQHF
>TRBD2|-|TRBJ2-1|TRBV18
TGTGCCAGCTCCTCCGCTGGACTAGCGGGCACTAGCTCCTACAATGAGCAGTTCTTC
CASSSAGLAGTSSYNEQFF
>TRBD2|-|TRBJ2-5|TRBV7-3
TGTGCCAGCAGTACGGGACTAGCGGGCGGAACCCAGTACTTC
CASSTGLAGGTQYF
>TRBD2|-|TRBJ2-1|TRBV6-6
TGTGCCAGCACAGGGTGGGAGGGCCCTACTAATGAGCAGTTCTTC
CASTGWEGPTNEQFF
>TRBD1|-|TRBJ1-1|TRBV5-6
TGTGCCAGCAGCTCGACAGGGGTCGGGAACACTGAAGCTTTCTTT
CASSSTGVGNTEAFF
>-|-|TRBJ1-1|TRBV7-8
TGTGCCAGCAGAATAAAGGACACGGGTGAGGCTTTCTTT
CASRIKDTGEAFF
>TRBD1|-|TRBJ1-1|TRBV7-2
TGTGCCAGCAGCGCAAATACGGGACAGGGGAACACTGAAGCTTTCTTT
CASSANTGQGNTEAFF
>-|-|TRBJ2-7|TRBV18
TGTGCCAGCTCATTATCTATCTTCTACGAGCAGTACTTC
CASSLSIFYEQYF